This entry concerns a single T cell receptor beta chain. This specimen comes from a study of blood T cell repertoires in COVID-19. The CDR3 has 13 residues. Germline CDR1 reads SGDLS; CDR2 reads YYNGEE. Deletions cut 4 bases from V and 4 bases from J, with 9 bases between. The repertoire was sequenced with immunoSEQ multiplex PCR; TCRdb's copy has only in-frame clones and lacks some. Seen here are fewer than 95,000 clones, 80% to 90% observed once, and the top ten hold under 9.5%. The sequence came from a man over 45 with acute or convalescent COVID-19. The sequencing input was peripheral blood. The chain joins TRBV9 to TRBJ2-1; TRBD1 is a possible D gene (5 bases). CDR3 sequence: CASSRTLYNEQFF. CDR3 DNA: TGTGCCAGCAGCCGGACACTGTACAATGAGCAGTTCTTC. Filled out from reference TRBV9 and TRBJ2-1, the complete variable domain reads DSGVTQTPKHLITATGQRVTLRCSPRSGDLSVYWYQQSLDQGLQFLIQYYNGEERAKGNILERFSAQQFPDLHSELNLSSLELGDSALYFCASSRTLYNEQFFGPGTRLTVL.